This T cell receptor (beta chain) was recorded in a study of OX40 agonist ivuxolimab in advanced cancers. Study conclusions and caveats: On average, CD8+ T cells had more expanded clones than CD4+. Blood T cells, both CD4+ and CD8+, expanded clonally by week 6 at 0.1 to 3.0 mg/kg.

Per germline, CDR1 MNHNS and CDR2 SASEGT. The ends lost 2 bases at V and 5 bases at J; junction bases unmatched: 4. The CDR3 length is 16 residues. In its sample, this clone was seen a few times. The antigen is not known. Produced via immunoSEQ multiplex PCR; TCRdb's table is partial and in-frame only. The sample records fewer than 65,000 clones, about 94% being singletons. The clonotype originates from an adult with an advanced solid tumor such as melanoma, head and neck, liver or kidney cancer. Source: CD4+ or CD8+ T cells sorted from blood, taken in a trial of the OX40 agonist ivuxolimab. The chain is built from TRBV6-1 and TRBJ2-4, with 12 bases identical to TRBD2. CDR3 sequence: CASSETSGRSENIQYF. The CDR3 DNA reads TGTGCCAGCAGTGAAACTAGCGGGAGGTCGGAAAACATTCAGTACTTC.